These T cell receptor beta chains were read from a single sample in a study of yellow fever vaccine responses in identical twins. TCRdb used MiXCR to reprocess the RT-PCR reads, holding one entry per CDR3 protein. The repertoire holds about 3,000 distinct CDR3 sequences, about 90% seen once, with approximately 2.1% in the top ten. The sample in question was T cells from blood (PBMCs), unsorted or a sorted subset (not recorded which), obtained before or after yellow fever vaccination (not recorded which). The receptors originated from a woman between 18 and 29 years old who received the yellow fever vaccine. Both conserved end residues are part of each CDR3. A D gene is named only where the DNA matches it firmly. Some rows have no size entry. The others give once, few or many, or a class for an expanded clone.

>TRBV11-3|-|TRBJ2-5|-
TGTGCCAGCAGTTTGTTCAGGACCCACCAAGAGACCCAGTACTTC
CASSLFRTHQETQYF
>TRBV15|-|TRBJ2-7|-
TGTGCCACCAGCAGATCGGGGACCGCGAGCTCCTACGAGCAGTACTTC
CATSRSGTASSYEQYF
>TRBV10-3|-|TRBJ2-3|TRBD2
TGTGCCATCAGTGAGCTCTCGGGAGCGGGGGAGGATGATACGCAGTATTTT
CAISELSGAGEDDTQYF
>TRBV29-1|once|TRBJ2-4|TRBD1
TGCAGCGTTGAATTCGCCGGACAGGGGCGAAACATTCAGTACTTC
CSVEFAGQGRNIQYF
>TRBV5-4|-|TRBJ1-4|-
TGTGCCAGCAGCTTGGGGTACCGGGGACCCTTTAATGAAAAACTGTTTTTT
CASSLGYRGPFNEKLFF
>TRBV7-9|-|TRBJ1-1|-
TGTGCCAGCAGCTTTAAAGGAACTGAAGCTTTCTTT
CASSFKGTEAFF
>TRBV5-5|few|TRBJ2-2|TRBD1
TGTGCCAGCAGCACCGACGCCCCAGGGGGCACCGGGGAGCTGTTTTTT
CASSTDAPGGTGELFF
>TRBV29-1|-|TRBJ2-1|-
TGCAGCGTTGAGGAGCTCTATGAGCAGTTCTTC
CSVEELYEQFF
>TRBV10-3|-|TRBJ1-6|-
TGTGCCATCAGTGAGCAAGCCGAAATTTCACCCCTCCACTTT
CAISEQAEISPLHF
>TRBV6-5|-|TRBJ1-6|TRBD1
TGTGCCAGCAGTTACGGGACAGCAGATAATTCACCCCTCCACTTT
CASSYGTADNSPLHF
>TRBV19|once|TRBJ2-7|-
TGTGCCAGTAGTATAACAGGTGCGAGCTCCTACGAGCAGTACTTC
CASSITGASSYEQYF
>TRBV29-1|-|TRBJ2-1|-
TGCAGCGACGGAACCCATAGCAAGGATGAGCAGTTCTTC
CSDGTHSKDEQFF
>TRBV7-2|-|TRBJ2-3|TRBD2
TGTGCCAGCAGCCCCCTAGCGGGGGGGCGCCAATATACGCAGTATTTT
CASSPLAGGRQYTQYF